Below are 14 T cell receptor beta chains sequenced from a single sample in a study of cytomegalovirus exposure and HLA in healthy donors. The PCR had 60 Vbeta and 13 Jbeta primers. Profiled with immunoSEQ multiplex PCR; TCRdb holds only in-frame clones, not every one. The repertoire holds 150,000 to 200,000 clones, with around 80% as singletons. Sequenced sample: PBMCs. All receptors come from a woman in her forties in good health and CMV-seronegative.

The chain employs TRBV9 and TRBJ2-1; 13 bases align to TRBD2. CDR1 and CDR2 (germline): SGDLS, YYNGEE. The CDR3 sequence is 17 residues long. V lost 0 bases to trimming and J lost 7 bases; unmatched junction nucleotides: 7. This CDR3 reads CASSVVDGLAGVNEQFF. CDR3 bases: TGTGCCAGCAGCGTAGTGGATGGACTAGCGGGAGTAAATGAGCAGTTCTTC.

CDR3 sequence: CASSLVAGFGYTF. The CDR3 DNA reads as TGTGCCAGCAGCTTAGTGGCAGGGTTTGGCTACACCTTC. The genes are TRBV11-2 and TRBJ1-2; maybe TRBD1 (5 bases). The CDR3 has 13 amino acids. Germline V gene data show CDR1 as SGHAT and CDR2 as FQNNGV. Trimming shortened V by 1 base and J by 7 bases, and 10 bases separated the two germline ends.

The gene calls are TRBV19 and TRBJ1-1, with 7 bases lining up with TRBD1. The CDR3 loop spans 16 amino acids. CDR1 and CDR2 from the germline V gene are LNHDA and SQIVND (reference sequence). V lost 1 base to trimming and J lost 0 bases; unmatched junction nucleotides: 5. The CDR3 DNA sequence: TGTGCCAGTAGTATAGTACAGGGGCCCATGAACACTGAAGCTTTCTTT. Protein: CASSIVQGPMNTEAFF. The full variable domain, with the rest looked up from reference TRBV19 and TRBJ1-1, is DGGITQSPKYLFRKEGQNVTLSCEQNLNHDAMYWYRQDPGQGLRLIYYSQIVNDFQKGDIAEGYSVSREKKESFPLTVTSAQKNPTAFYLCASSIVQGPMNTEAFFGQGTRLTVV.

The V call is TRBV29-1, the J call TRBJ1-2, with a tentative D call TRBD1 (5 bases). The CDR3 totals 13 residues. V was shortened by 4 bases and J by 3 bases, with 12 bases between the two germline ends. Germline CDR1 is SQVTM and CDR2 is ANQGSEA. CDR3 in DNA: TGCAGCGTTGGGATTCAGGGTTACTATGGCTACACCTTC. It yields the protein CSVGIQGYYGYTF.

This chain connects TRBV6-4 to TRBJ2-3; TRBD2 agrees at 14 bases. CDR1 MRHNA and CDR2 SNTAGT come from the germline V gene. The CDR3 extends over 18 amino acids. Trimming removed 4 bases from V and 5 bases from J; junction bases left unmatched: 11. The CDR3 DNA reads as TGTGCCAGCAGTGCAGGGACTAGCGGGAGTCTTCTGGGAGATACGCAGTATTTT. This encodes CASSAGTSGSLLGDTQYF.

This clone has a handful of counts. The chain has TRBV6-6 and TRBJ1-2; D gene unclear. Per the germline V gene, CDR1 is MNHNY and CDR2 is SVGAGI (reference sequence). The CDR3 totals 13 residues. V dropped 0 bases and J dropped 4 bases, with 6 bases sitting between them. Here the CDR3 reads CASSYSLTYGYTF. In DNA, the CDR3 is TGTGCCAGCAGTTACTCACTTACCTATGGCTACACCTTC.

The chain recombines TRBV7-9 with TRBJ2-1; tentatively, D is TRBD2 (6 bases). The germline V gene encodes CDR1 SEHNR and CDR2 FQNEAQ (reference sequence). The CDR3 runs to 13 residues. The V gene lost 1 base and the J gene lost 10 bases, with 11 bases spanning the gap. CDR3 coding DNA: TGTGCCAGCAGCTTAGAGAACCGGGAGGAGCAGTTCTTC. This codes for CASSLENREEQFF. Supplemented by reference TRBV7-9 and TRBJ2-1, the full variable domain reads DTGVSQNPRHKITKRGQNVTFRCDPISEHNRLYWYRQTLGQGPEFLTYFQNEAQLEKSRLLSDRFSAERPKGSFSTLEIQRTEQGDSAMYLCASSLENREEQFFGPGTRLTVL.

The V gene is TRBV30, the J gene TRBJ2-5; 9 bases fit TRBD1. The DNA matches TRBJ2-7 better at its end, which makes the J call doubtful. Germline lookup yields CDR1 GTSNPN and CDR2 SVGIG (reference sequence). CDR3 length: 13 residues. The CDR3 is CAWSQGQGDEQYF. CDR3 in DNA: TGTGCCTGGAGTCAGGGACAGGGAGACGAGCAGTACTTC.

The rearrangement joins TRBV20-1 to TRBJ1-1; TRBD1 matches 8 bases. V trimming: 6 bases; J trimming: 7 bases; junction bases outside the gene matches: 4. CDR3 length equals 11 residues. Germline V lookup: CDR1 DFQATT, CDR2 SNEGSKA (reference sequence). CDR3 in amino acids: CSAGGQGEAFF. CDR3 sequence (DNA): TGCAGTGCGGGAGGACAGGGTGAAGCTTTCTTT.

As for this clone: Within the sample, other DNA sequences also encode this same CDR3. The chain uses TRBV4-2 and TRBJ2-7, with D perhaps TRBD1 (5 bases). CDR1 is LGHNA, CDR2 YNFKEQ, per germline. V dropped 0 bases and J dropped 0 bases, with 9 bases sitting between them. The CDR3 sequence is 15 residues long. DNA for the CDR3: TGTGCCAGCAGCCAAGACGGACACGTCTCCTACGAGCAGTACTTC. Residues: CASSQDGHVSYEQYF.

The chain is built from TRBV19 and TRBJ1-5; D unclear. CDR1 and CDR2 (germline): LNHDA, SQIVND (reference sequence). Trimming took off 4 bases at V and 6 bases at J, with 13 bases between the two ends. CDR3 length equals 14 residues. CDR3 bases: TGTGCCAGTAGTACCGCCTGGCAGATTCAGCCCCAGCATTTT. Residues: CASSTAWQIQPQHF.

This clone has a handful of counts. J is TRBJ1-1 and V is TRBV29-1; tentative D call: TRBD1 (5 bases). The germline gives CDR1 SQVTM, CDR2 ANQGSEA. Trimming cost V 4 bases and J 1 base, with 13 bases left between them. This CDR3 contains 14 residues. The CDR3 region has the DNA TGCAGCGTTGTTAATAGGCAGGGGAACACTGAAGCTTTCTTT. Translating it yields CSVVNRQGNTEAFF.

The gene calls are TRBV29-1 and TRBJ2-7; 12 bases agree with TRBD1. The CDR3 contains 15 residues. The V gene end was trimmed by 4 bases and the J gene end by 4 bases; junction bases not matched to a gene: 8. Germline CDR1 reads SQVTM; CDR2 reads ANQGSEA. This chain's CDR3 is CSVASGTGGRYEQYF. The CDR3 region has the DNA TGCAGCGTTGCGTCCGGGACAGGGGGCCGATACGAGCAGTACTTC.

The chain couples TRBV29-1 to TRBJ2-7; 11 positions agree with TRBD2. J lost 3 bases, V lost 0 bases, and 7 bases had no gene match. The CDR3 is made up of 16 amino acids. In germline, CDR1 is SQVTM, CDR2 ANQGSEA. The CDR3 bases are TGCAGCGTTGAAGAGGGGACTAGCGGCACTTTCTACGAGCAGTACTTC. Translating it yields CSVEEGTSGTFYEQYF.